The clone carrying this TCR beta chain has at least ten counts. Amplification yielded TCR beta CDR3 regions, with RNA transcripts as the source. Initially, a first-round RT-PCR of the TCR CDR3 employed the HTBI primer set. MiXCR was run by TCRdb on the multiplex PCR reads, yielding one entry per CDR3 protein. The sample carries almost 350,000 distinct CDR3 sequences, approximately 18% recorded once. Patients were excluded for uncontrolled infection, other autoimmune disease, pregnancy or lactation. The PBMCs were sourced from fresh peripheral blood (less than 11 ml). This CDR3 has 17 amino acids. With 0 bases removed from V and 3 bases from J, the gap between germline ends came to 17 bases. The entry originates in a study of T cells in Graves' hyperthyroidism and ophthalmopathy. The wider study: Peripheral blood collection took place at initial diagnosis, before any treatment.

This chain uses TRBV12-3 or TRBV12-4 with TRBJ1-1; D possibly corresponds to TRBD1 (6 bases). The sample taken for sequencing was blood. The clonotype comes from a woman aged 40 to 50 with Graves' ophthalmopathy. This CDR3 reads CASSLAPRFKGDTEAFF. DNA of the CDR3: TGTGCCAGCAGTTTAGCGCCACGTTTTAAGGGGGACACTGAAGCTTTCTTT.